This paragraph covers one T cell receptor beta chain sequence. This entry belongs to a study of T-cell memory formation after mild COVID-19. TCRdb re-analysed the 5' RACE reads in MiXCR, keeping a single row per CDR3 protein. The data show around 530,000 distinct CDR3 sequences, about 20% seen once. Looked up from germline, CDR1 is MNHEY and CDR2 is SMNVEV (reference sequence). V trimming: 8 bases; J trimming: 6 bases; junction bases outside the gene matches: 13. The length of the CDR3 is 15 residues. The clonotype comes from an adult woman who had mild COVID-19 (a few samples of this study predate the infection). Cell type and time point are not known. The chain uses TRBV27 and TRBJ2-7; 10 nucleotides align to TRBD1. Material for sequencing was PBMCs or a T cell subset sorted from them (not recorded which). CDR3 amino acids: CASGRVWTGGGEQYF. CDR3 sequence (DNA): TGTGCCAGCGGTCGGGTCTGGACAGGGGGGGGCGAGCAGTACTTC.